This T cell receptor (beta chain) appears in the sequencing data of a study of cytomegalovirus exposure and HLA in healthy donors. Study as a whole: The 120 validation repertoires used the same platform as the 550 to 700 first-cohort repertoires (as reported by a later analysis).

Separate from the approximately 670-subject first cohort was the roughly 120-subject validation cohort, to which the donors belonged. Data came from immunoSEQ multiplex PCR; TCRdb stores just in-frame clones and leaves some out. The sample consists of hundreds of thousands of clones, about nine tenths of them appearing once. Trimming removed 1 base from V and 5 bases from J, with 14 bases in between. This CDR3 comprises 15 residues. Germline CDR1 is MGHRA and CDR2 is YSYEKL. The chain couples TRBV4-1 to TRBJ1-1, with D perhaps matching TRBD1 (6 bases). The receptor comes from a young woman in good health and CMV-seronegative. Sequenced: PBMCs. The CDR3 sequence is CASSQGWGGHTEAFF. The DNA for the CDR3 is TGCGCCAGCAGCCAAGGATGGGGGGGGCATACTGAAGCTTTCTTT.